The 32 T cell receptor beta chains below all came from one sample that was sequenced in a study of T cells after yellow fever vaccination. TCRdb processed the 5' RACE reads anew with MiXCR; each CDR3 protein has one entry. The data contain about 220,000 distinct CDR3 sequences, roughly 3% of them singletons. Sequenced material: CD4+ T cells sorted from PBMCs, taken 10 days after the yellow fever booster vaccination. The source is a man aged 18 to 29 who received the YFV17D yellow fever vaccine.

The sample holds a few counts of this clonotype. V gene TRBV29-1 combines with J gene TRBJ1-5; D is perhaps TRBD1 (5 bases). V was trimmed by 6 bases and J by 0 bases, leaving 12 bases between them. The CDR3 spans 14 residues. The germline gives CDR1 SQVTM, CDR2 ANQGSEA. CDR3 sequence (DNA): TGCAGCGTAGGGACTTCCAATAGCAATCAGCCCCAGCATTTT. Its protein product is CSVGTSNSNQPQHF.

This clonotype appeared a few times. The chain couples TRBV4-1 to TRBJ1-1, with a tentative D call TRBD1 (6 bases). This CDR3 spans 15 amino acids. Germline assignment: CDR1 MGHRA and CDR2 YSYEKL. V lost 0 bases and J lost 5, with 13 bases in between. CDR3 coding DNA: TGCGCCAGCAGCCAAGAAGAGGGGGGATGGACTGAAGCTTTCTTT. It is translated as CASSQEEGGWTEAFF.

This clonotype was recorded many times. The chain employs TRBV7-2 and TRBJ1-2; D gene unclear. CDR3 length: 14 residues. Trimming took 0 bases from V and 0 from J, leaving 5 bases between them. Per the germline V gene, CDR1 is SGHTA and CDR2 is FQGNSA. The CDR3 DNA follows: TGTGCCAGCAGCTTAGCGGGCGCTAACTATGGCTACACCTTC. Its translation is CASSLAGANYGYTF.

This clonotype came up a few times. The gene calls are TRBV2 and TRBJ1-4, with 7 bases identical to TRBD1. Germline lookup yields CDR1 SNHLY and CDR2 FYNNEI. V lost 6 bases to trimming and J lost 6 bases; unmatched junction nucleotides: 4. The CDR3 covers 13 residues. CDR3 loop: CASRRGTDEKLFF. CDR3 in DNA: TGTGCCAGCAGAAGAGGGACAGATGAAAAACTGTTTTTT.

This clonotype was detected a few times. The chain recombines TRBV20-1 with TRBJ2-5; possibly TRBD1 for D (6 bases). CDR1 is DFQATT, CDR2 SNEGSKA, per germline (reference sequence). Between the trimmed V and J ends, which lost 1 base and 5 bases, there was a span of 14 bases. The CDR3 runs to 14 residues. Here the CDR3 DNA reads TGCAGTGCTAGAGCTTGGGACACCGGGGAGACCCAGTACTTC. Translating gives CSARAWDTGETQYF.

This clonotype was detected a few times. The CDR3 DNA is TGTGCCACCAGCAGAGACCAGGTCCTAAAGACCCAGTACTTC. Translated: CATSRDQVLKTQYF. The rearrangement uses TRBV15 and TRBJ2-5, with D unclear. This CDR3 region has 14 residues. Trimming shortened V by 0 bases and J by 6 bases, and 11 bases separated the two germline ends. Looked up from germline, CDR1 is LNHNV and CDR2 is YYDKDF (reference sequence).

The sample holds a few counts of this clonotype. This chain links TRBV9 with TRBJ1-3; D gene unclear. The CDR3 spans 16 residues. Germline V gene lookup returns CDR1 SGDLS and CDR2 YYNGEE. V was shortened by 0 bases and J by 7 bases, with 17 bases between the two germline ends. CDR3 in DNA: TGTGCCAGCAGCGTAGCAGAATATGGGGTGTGGAACACCATATATTTT. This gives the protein CASSVAEYGVWNTIYF.

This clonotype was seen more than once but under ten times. The CDR3 here is CATTDRGFQDEQYF. CDR3 DNA: TGTGCCACCACGGACCGGGGGTTTCAGGACGAGCAGTACTTC. V and J are TRBV10-3 and TRBJ2-7; weak D call: TRBD2 (6 bases). CDR1 and CDR2 (germline): ENHRY, SYGVKD. Between the trimmed V and J ends, which lost 10 bases and 5 bases, there was a span of 21 bases. The CDR3 is made up of 14 amino acids.

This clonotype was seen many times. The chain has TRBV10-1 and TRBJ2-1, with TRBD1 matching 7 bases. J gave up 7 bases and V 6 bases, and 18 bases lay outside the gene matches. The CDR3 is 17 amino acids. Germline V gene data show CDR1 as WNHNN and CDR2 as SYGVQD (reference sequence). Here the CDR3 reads CASREGGTGPRPNEQFF. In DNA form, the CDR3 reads TGCGCCAGCAGGGAAGGGGGCACAGGGCCGCGGCCGAATGAGCAGTTCTTC.

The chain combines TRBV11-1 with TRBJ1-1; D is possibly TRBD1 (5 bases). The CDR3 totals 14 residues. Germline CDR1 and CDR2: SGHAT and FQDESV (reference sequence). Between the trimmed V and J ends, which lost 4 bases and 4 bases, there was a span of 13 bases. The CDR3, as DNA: TGTGCCAGCAGCTACGTCACAGGTTCCACTGAAGCTTTCTTT. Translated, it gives CASSYVTGSTEAFF. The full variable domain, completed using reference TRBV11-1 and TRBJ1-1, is EAEVAQSPRYKITEKSQAVAFWCDPISGHATLYWYRQILGQGPELLVQFQDESVVDDSQLPKDRFSAERLKGVDSTLKIQPAELGDSAMYLCASSYVTGSTEAFFGQGTRLTVV.

The CDR3 reads CASSSGTGERHTIYF. DNA of the CDR3: TGTGCCAGCAGTTCCGGGACAGGGGAGAGGCACACCATATATTTT. J is TRBJ1-3 and V is TRBV28, with 10 bases identical to TRBD1. This CDR3 is built from 15 residues. Germline V gene data show CDR1 as MDHEN and CDR2 as SYDVKM. V gave up 4 bases and J gave up 8 bases; unmatched junction bases: 8. Full variable domain (missing parts from reference TRBV28 and TRBJ1-3): DVKVTQSSRYLVKRTGEKVFLECVQDMDHENMFWYRQDPGLGLRLIYFSYDVKMKEKGDIPEGYSVSREKKERFSLILESASTNQTSMYLCASSSGTGERHTIYFGEGSWLTVV.

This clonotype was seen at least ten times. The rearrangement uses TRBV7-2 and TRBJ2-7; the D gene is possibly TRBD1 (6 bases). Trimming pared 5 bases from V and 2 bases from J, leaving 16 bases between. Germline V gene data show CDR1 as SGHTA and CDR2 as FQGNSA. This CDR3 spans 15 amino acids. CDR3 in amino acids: CASSLETGQTYEQYF. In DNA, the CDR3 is TGTGCCAGCAGCCTAGAGACCGGACAGACCTACGAGCAGTACTTC.

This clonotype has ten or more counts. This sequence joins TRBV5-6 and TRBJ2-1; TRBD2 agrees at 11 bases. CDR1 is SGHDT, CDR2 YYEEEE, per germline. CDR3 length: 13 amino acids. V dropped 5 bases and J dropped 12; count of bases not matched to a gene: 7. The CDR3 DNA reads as TGTGCCAGCAGTTCTCTAGCGGGGGGACTGCAGTTCTTC. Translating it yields CASSSLAGGLQFF.

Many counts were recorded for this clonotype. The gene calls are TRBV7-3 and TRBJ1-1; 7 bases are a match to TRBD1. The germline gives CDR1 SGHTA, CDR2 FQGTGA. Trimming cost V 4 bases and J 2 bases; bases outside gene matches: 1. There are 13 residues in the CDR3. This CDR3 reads CASSWDSNTEAFF. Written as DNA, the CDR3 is TGTGCCAGCAGCTGGGACAGTAACACTGAAGCTTTCTTT.

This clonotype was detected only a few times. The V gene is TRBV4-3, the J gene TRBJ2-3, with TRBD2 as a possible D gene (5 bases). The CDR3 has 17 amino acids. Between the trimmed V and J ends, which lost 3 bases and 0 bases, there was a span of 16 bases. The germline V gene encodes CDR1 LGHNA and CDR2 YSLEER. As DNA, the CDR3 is TGCGCCAGCAGCCAGACCCCCGGGGTAATTAGCACAGATACGCAGTATTTT. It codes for CASSQTPGVISTDTQYF.

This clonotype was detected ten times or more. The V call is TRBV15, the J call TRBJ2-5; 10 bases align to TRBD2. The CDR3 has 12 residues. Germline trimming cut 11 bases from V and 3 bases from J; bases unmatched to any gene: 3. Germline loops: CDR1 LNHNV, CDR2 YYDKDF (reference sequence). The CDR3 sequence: CAPGLAEETQYF. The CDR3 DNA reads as TGTGCCCCAGGACTAGCGGAAGAGACCCAGTACTTC.

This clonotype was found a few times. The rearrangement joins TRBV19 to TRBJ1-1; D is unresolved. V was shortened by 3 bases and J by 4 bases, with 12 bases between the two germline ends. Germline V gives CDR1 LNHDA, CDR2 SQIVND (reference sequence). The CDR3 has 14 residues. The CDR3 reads CASSISGLATEAFF. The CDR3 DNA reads TGTGCCAGTAGTATTTCCGGGTTGGCCACTGAAGCTTTCTTT.

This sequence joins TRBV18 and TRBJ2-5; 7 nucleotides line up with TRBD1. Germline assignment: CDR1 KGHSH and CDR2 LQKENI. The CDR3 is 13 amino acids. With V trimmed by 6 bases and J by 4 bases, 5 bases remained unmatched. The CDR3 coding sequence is TGTGCCAGCTCTGACAGGGCAGGAGAGACCCAGTACTTC. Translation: CASSDRAGETQYF.

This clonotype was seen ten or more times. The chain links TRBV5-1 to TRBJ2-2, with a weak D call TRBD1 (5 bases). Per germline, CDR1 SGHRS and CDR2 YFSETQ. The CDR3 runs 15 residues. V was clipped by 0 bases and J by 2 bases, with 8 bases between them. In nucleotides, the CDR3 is TGCGCCAGCAGCTTGGCCGACAGAAACACCGGGGAGCTGTTTTTT. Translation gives CASSLADRNTGELFF.

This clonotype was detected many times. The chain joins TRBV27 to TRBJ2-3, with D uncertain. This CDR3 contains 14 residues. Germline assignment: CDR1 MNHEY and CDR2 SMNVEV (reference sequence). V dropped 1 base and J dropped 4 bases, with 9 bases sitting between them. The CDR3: CASSLWSSSDTQYF. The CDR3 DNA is TGTGCCAGCAGTTTATGGTCCAGCTCAGATACGCAGTATTTT.

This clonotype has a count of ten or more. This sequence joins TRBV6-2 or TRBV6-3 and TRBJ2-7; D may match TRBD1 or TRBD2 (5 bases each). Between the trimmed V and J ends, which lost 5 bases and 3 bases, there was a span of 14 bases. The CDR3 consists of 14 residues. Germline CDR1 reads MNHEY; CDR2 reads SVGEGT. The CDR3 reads CASSPRGAHYEQYF. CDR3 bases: TGTGCCAGCAGTCCCAGAGGGGCCCACTACGAGCAGTACTTC.

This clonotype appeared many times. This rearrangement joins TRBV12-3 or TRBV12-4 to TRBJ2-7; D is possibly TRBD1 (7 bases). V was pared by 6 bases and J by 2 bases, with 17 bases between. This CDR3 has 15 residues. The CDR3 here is CASSQSQGGPYEQYF. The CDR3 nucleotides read TGTGCCAGCAGCCAAAGCCAGGGGGGCCCCTACGAGCAGTACTTC.

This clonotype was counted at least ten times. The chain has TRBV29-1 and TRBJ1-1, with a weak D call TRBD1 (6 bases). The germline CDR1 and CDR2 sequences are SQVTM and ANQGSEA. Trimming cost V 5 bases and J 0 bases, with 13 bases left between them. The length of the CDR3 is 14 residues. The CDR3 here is CSVIRGGVNTEAFF. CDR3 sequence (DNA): TGCAGCGTTATCAGGGGCGGGGTGAACACTGAAGCTTTCTTT.

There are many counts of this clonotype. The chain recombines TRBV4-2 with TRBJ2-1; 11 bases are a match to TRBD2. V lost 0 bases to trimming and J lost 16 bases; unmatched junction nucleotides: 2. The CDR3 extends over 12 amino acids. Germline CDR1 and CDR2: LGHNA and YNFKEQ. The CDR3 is CASSQDGTSGFF. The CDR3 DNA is TGTGCCAGCAGCCAAGACGGGACTAGCGGTTTCTTC.

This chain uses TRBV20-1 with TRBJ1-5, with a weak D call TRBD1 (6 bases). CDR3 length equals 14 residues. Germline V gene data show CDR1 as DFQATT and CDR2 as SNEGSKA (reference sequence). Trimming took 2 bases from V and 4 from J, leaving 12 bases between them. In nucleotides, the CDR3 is TGCAGTGCTAGAATACAGGGCACAAATCAGCCCCAGCATTTT. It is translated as CSARIQGTNQPQHF.

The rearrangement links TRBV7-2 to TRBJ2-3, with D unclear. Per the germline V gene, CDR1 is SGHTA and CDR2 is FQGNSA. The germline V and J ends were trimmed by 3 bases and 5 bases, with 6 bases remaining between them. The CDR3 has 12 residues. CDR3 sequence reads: CASSFRKDTQYF. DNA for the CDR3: TGTGCCAGCAGCTTTCGGAAAGATACGCAGTATTTT.

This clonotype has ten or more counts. The CDR3, as DNA: TGTGCCAGCAGCCCACTCAGCTCTGGGGCCAACGTCCTGACTTTC. Residues: CASSPLSSGANVLTF. The rearrangement joins TRBV5-5 to TRBJ2-6; D gene unclear. V shed 4 bases and J shed 0 bases, with 8 bases lying between them. The CDR3 sequence is 15 residues long. The V gene's germline CDR1 is SGHKS and CDR2 YYEKEE (reference sequence).

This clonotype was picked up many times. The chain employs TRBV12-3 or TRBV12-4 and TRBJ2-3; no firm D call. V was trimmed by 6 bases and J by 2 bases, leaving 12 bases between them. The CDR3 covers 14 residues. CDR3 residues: CASSHQDATDTQYF. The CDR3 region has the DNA TGTGCCAGCAGCCATCAGGACGCCACAGATACGCAGTATTTT.

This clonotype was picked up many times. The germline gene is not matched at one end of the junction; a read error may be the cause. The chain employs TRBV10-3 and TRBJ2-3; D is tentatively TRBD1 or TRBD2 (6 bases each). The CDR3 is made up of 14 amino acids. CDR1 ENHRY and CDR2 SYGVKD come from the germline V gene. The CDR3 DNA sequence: TGTGCCACCAGTCAAGGGGGGCCCACAGATACGCAGTATTTT. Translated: CATSQGGPTDTQYF.

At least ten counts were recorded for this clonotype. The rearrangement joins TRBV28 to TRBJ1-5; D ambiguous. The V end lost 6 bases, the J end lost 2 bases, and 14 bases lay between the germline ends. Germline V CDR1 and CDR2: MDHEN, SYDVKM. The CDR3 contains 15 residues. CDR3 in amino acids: CASRTMGSGNQPQHF. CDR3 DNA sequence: TGTGCCAGCAGGACGATGGGGTCGGGCAATCAGCCCCAGCATTTT.

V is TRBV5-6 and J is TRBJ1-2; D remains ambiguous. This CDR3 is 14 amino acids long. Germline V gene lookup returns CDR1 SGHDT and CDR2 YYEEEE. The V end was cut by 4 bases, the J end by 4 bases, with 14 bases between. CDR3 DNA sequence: TGTGCCAGCAGCGGGATGACCGCATCCTATGGCTACACCTTC. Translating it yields CASSGMTASYGYTF. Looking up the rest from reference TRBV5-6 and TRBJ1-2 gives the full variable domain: DAGVTQSPTHLIKTRGQQVTLRCSPKSGHDTVSWYQQALGQGPQFIFQYYEEEERQRGNFPDRFSGHQFPNYSSELNVNALLLGDSALYLCASSGMTASYGYTFGSGTRLTVV.

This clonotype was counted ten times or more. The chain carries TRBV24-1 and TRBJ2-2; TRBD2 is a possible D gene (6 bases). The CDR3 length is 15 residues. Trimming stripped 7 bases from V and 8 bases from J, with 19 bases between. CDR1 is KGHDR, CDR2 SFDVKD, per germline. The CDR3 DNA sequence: TGTGCCACCAGCGGAAATAGCGGCTCGAGGGGGGAGCTGTTTTTT. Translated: CATSGNSGSRGELFF.